The 11 T cell receptor beta chains given below trace back to one sample, sequenced in a study of T cell repertoires in cytomegalovirus infection (dated by TCRdb to between 2018 and 2021). TCRdb records Illumina HiSeq 1500 as the sequencer. Starting from the raw public reads, TCRdb applied fastp trimming at Q25, assembled clones with MiXCR and retained in-frame beta chains. Each entry merges the rows of one CDR3 protein and shows their most common DNA and genes. This sample lists around 740,000 distinct CDR3 sequences; roughly 36% were detected once. Around 3% of the sample is held by the ten biggest clonotypes. The sample consisted of PBMCs. Receptors originate from a human donor in good health (CMV status not recorded). Some clones in this sample may be carry-over from other donors' samples.

The gene calls are TRBV23-1 and TRBJ1-1; possible D gene TRBD1, 6 bases. Being an ORF, TRBV23-1 has a function that is uncertain. V lost 6 bases, J lost 4 bases, and 21 bases lay in between. The CDR3 contains 16 residues. The CDR3 coding sequence is TGCGCCAGCAGCGCGATAGTCGGGGGCGCGGCCACTGAAGCTTTCTTT. As protein: CASSAIVGGAATEAFF.

This clonotype came up a few times. V gene TRBV19 combines with J gene TRBJ2-1; 9 bases map to TRBD2. In germline, CDR1 is LNHDA, CDR2 SQIVND (reference sequence). This CDR3 has 16 amino acids. V trimming: 2 bases; J trimming: 5 bases; junction bases outside the gene matches: 7. The CDR3 region is CASSITGLAPNNEQFF. DNA for the CDR3: TGTGCCAGTAGTATAACGGGACTAGCACCGAACAATGAGCAGTTCTTC.

This rearrangement joins TRBV19 to TRBJ2-1; perhaps TRBD1 as D (6 bases). Germline V gene lookup returns CDR1 LNHDA and CDR2 SQIVND (reference sequence). The V and J ends lost 1 base and 4 bases respectively, with 20 bases between them. This CDR3 region has 18 residues. The CDR3, as DNA: TGTGCCAGTAGTATAGGGTGGGGGCCGAGCTTTGAATACAATGAGCAGTTCTTC. Amino acid sequence: CASSIGWGPSFEYNEQFF.

This clonotype was seen only a few times. The chain employs TRBV5-1 and TRBJ1-2; 7 bases align to TRBD1. In germline, CDR1 is SGHRS, CDR2 YFSETQ. The V and J ends lost 4 bases and 3 bases, in that order; junction bases with no gene match: 9. The CDR3 has 15 residues. The CDR3 sequence is CASSPGQRNHYGYTF. CDR3 sequence (DNA): TGCGCCAGCAGCCCGGGACAGAGAAACCACTATGGCTACACCTTC.

Points on this clonotype: Since a much larger clone is just one base distant, this may be a read error. The genes are TRBV7-2 and TRBJ2-1; no clear D gene. The CDR3 totals 16 residues. Germline CDR1 reads SGHTA; CDR2 reads FQGNSA. The CDR3 DNA reads TGTGCCAGCAGCTCAATCGAAGACTGGGTCTACAATCAGCAGTTCTTC. Translated: CASSSIEDWVYNQQFF.

The V call is TRBV18, the J call TRBJ1-6, with unresolved D. The germline V gene has CDR1 KGHSH and CDR2 LQKENI. V was clipped by 5 bases and J by 9 bases, with 8 bases between them. This CDR3 is built from 12 residues. The CDR3, as DNA: TGTGCCAGCTCAGCTCGACCTTCACCCCTCCACTTT. This translates into CASSARPSPLHF.

This clonotype was seen more than once but under ten times. For the CDR3, the DNA is TGTGCCAGCAGCCAAGGACCGTACGGTAATCAGCCCCAGCATTTT. Its protein is CASSQGPYGNQPQHF. The V and J genes are TRBV3-1 and TRBJ1-5; D ambiguous. Trimming cost V 1 base and J 4 bases, with 11 bases left between them. The length of the CDR3 is 15 residues. Germline CDR1 LGHDT, CDR2 YNNKEL (reference sequence). The full variable domain, rest sourced from reference TRBV3-1 and TRBJ1-5, is DTAVSQTPKYLVTQMGNDKSIKCEQNLGHDTMYWYKQDSKKFLKIMFSYNNKELIINETVPNRFSPKSPDKAHLNLHINSLELGDSAVYFCASSQGPYGNQPQHFGDGTRLSIL.

V usage is TRBV5-1 and J usage is TRBJ1-1, with D perhaps matching TRBD1 (6 bases). V was clipped by 4 bases and J by 5 bases, with 18 bases between them. The CDR3 runs to 15 residues. Germline values: CDR1 SGHRS, CDR2 YFSETQ. The CDR3: CASSRGQHQPTEAFF. The CDR3 DNA reads as TGCGCCAGCAGCCGGGGACAACACCAGCCAACTGAAGCTTTCTTT.

This chain links TRBV7-9 with TRBJ1-6, with D tentatively TRBD1 (5 bases). Between the trimmed V and J ends, which lost 4 bases and 10 bases, there was a span of 20 bases. In germline, CDR1 is SEHNR, CDR2 FQNEAQ (reference sequence). The CDR3 loop spans 16 amino acids. This CDR3 reads CASSSTGTSAPSPLHF. CDR3 in DNA: TGTGCCAGCAGCTCTACCGGGACTAGTGCCCCATCACCCCTCCACTTT.

This clonotype was counted only a few times. This chain connects TRBV7-6 to TRBJ1-3; D unresolved. Germline-derived CDR1 and CDR2 are SGHVS and FNYEAQ. This CDR3 comprises 18 residues. The ends were cut back, 5 bases at V and 2 bases at J, with 22 bases in the middle. CDR3 coding DNA: TGTGCCAGCAGCCTTCGATCCTTTGCTCTAGGGACTGGAAACACCATATATTTT. This gives the protein CASSLRSFALGTGNTIYF.

In this sample, this clonotype turned up a few times. This chain joins TRBV5-8 and TRBJ1-4, with D perhaps matching TRBD1 (5 bases). V shed 4 bases and J shed 6 bases, with 19 bases lying between them. The germline V gene has CDR1 SGHTS and CDR2 YDEGEE. The CDR3 totals 16 residues. CDR3 sequence (DNA): TGTGCCAGCAGCACGGGAGGAAGAGGACACCATGAAAAACTGTTTTTT. It yields the protein CASSTGGRGHHEKLFF.